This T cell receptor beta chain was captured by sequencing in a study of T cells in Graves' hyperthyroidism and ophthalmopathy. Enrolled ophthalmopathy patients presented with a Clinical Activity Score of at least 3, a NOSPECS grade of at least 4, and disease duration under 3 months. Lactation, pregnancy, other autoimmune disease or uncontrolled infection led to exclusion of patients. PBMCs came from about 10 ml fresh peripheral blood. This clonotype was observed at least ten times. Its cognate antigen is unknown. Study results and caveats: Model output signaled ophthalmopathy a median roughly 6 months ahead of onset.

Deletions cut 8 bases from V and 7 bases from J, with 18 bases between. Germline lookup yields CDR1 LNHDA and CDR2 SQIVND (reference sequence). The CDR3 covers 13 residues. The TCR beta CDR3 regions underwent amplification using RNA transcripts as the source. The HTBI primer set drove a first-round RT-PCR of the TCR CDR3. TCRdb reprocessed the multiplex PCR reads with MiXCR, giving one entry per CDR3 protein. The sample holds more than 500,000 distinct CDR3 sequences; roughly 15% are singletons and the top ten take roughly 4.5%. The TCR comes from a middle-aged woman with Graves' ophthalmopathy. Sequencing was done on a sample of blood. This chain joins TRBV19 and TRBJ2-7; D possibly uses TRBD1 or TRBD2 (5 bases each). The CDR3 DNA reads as TGTGCCAGTGGTTCGGGGCTCGAAGGGGAGCAGTACTTC. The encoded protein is CASGSGLEGEQYF.